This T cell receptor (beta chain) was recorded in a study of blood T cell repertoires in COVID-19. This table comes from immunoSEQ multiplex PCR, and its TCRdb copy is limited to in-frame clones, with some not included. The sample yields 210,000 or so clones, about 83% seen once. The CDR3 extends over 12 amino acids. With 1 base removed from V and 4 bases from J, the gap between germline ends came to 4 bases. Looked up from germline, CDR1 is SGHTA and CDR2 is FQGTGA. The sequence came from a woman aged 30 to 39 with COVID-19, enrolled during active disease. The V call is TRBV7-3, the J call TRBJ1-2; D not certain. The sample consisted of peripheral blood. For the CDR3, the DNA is TGTGCCAGCAGCTTAAACAGCTATGGCTACACCTTC. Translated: CASSLNSYGYTF.